This TCR beta chain was identified during a study of technical replicates of blood from several donors. Assay: immunoSEQ multiplex PCR; the TCRdb copy retains only in-frame clones and omits some. The sample lists more than 70,000 clones; about 90% were seen once. There are 13 residues in the CDR3. Trimming took 2 bases from V and 9 from J; bases not matched to a gene: 3. CDR1 and CDR2 from the germline V gene are SGHAT and FQNNGV. V usage is TRBV11-2 and J usage is TRBJ2-1, with 8 bases matching TRBD2. The clonotype originates from a human donor in good health. Input material: T cells isolated from PBMCs. CDR3 protein: CASSLSLAGEQFF. The CDR3 coding sequence is TGTGCCAGCAGCTTAAGCCTAGCGGGTGAGCAGTTCTTC.